The rows below give T cell receptor beta chains drawn from one sample of a study of CD8 T cells in ankylosing spondylitis. Using its own MiXCR run on the 5' RACE reads, TCRdb lists one record per CDR3 protein. The sample includes 85,000 to 100,000 distinct CDR3 sequences, about 8% seen only once; the top ten take nearly 10%. The sequenced sample consisted of blood, either unsorted or a sorted T cell fraction (not recorded which). These receptors all come from a male donor with ankylosing spondylitis or in good health (not recorded which). CDR3s include the opening cysteine and the closing phenylalanine or tryptophan. For some rows the clone size is stated as once, few or many, or as a class when expanded; others skip it.

CDR3 length | J gene | V gene | clone size | CDR3 protein
13 | TRBJ1-1 | TRBV20-1 | many | CSAKDAGGTEAFF
12 | TRBJ2-5 | TRBV6-2/TRBV6-3 | many | CASSYSTGTQYF
14 | TRBJ2-4 | TRBV4-1 | many | CASSRSPLENIQYF
13 | TRBJ2-7 | TRBV7-2 | many | CASSLELAYEQYF
15 | TRBJ1-5 | TRBV6-5 | many | CASSYSGIPNQPQHF
19 | TRBJ2-2 | TRBV20-1 | many | CSARRDPRPWTANTGELFF
14 | TRBJ1-2 | TRBV11-2 | many | CASSLAAGNYGYTF
19 | TRBJ2-2 | TRBV21-1 | . | CASSKKRGPDRGDTGELFF
13 | TRBJ2-1 | TRBV29-1 | many | CSARPAAHNEQFF
17 | TRBJ2-3 | TRBV3-1 | many | CASSQDLSRGGGNTQYF
14 | TRBJ1-5 | TRBV5-5 | . | CASSSGRGNQPQHF
14 | TRBJ1-1 | TRBV3-1 | many | CASSHDRVRTEAFF
15 | TRBJ2-2 | TRBV5-1 | many | CASSPRTTNTGELFF
17 | TRBJ1-5 | TRBV14 | many | CASSQGREGMEDQPQHF
12 | TRBJ1-2 | TRBV14 | many | CASSPDRGGYTF
13 | TRBJ2-5 | TRBV5-1 | many | CASSARDRETQYF
13 | TRBJ2-5 | TRBV29-1 | many | CSAGQSRQETQYF
12 | TRBJ2-5 | TRBV6-5 | many | CASSYTRETQYF
15 | TRBJ2-7 | TRBV5-1 | many | CASSKTSGNTGEQYF
16 | TRBJ1-6 | TRBV20-1 | many | CSARDSGRPVNSPLHF
16 | TRBJ2-2 | TRBV18 | many | CASSLNTGENTGELFF
15 | TRBJ2-3 | TRBV5-1 | many | CASSKGQGDTDTQYF
14 | TRBJ2-1 | TRBV29-1 | many | CSVEEQREGREQFF
15 | TRBJ2-7 | TRBV5-6 | many | CASSSGLGKPYEQYF
15 | TRBJ2-6 | TRBV7-2 | many | CASSFGFTGANVLTF
13 | TRBJ1-2 | TRBV19 | few | CASSPGPLYGYTF
13 | TRBJ2-7 | TRBV29-1 | . | CSVVAGGRDEQYF
18 | TRBJ2-6 | TRBV6-2/TRBV6-3 | many | CASSVPGSHLSGANVLTF
15 | TRBJ1-5 | TRBV19 | many | CASSFVRDMIQPQHF
14 | TRBJ1-2 | TRBV20-1 | . | CSAIQGTSFYGYTF
14 | TRBJ2-7 | TRBV11-2 | . | CASSLGGPIYEQYF
10 | TRBJ2-3 | TRBV20-1 | many | CSAGYDTQYF
15 | TRBJ2-1 | TRBV5-1 | many | CASSLGAGDFNEQFF
13 | TRBJ1-5 | TRBV7-9 | many | CASSAGQFRPQHF
15 | TRBJ2-5 | TRBV20-1 | many | CSARDPQWGQETQYF
12 | TRBJ1-1 | TRBV20-1 | many | CSARDGIAEAFF
15 | TRBJ2-5 | TRBV4-3 | many | CASSQGLEAVETQYF
15 | TRBJ1-1 | TRBV27 | many | CASSPIGGGNTEAFF
15 | TRBJ2-5 | TRBV6-2/TRBV6-3 | few | CASSYPTGDGKTQYF
14 | TRBJ2-2 | TRBV11-3 | many | CASSGGSRAGELFF
13 | TRBJ2-1 | TRBV5-5 | many | CASSGGFYNEQFF
14 | TRBJ1-5 | TRBV7-6 | . | CASSLGGAGQPQHF